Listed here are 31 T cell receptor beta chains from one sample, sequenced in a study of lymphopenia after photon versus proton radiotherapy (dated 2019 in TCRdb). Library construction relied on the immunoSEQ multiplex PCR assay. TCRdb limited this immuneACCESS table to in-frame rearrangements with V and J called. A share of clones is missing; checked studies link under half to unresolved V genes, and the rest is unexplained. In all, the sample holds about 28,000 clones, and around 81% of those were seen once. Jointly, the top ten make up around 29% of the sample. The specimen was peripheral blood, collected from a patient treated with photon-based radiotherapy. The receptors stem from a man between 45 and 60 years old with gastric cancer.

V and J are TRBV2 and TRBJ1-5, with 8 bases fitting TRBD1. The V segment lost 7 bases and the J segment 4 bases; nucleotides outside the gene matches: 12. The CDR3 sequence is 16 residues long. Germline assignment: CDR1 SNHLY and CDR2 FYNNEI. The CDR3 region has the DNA TGTGCCAGCAAGGGTGCAGGGGGCGCGGAGAATCAGCCCCAGCATTTT. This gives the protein CASKGAGGAENQPQHF. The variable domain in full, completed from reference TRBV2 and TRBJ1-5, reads EPEVTQTPSHQVTQMGQEVILRCVPISNHLYFYWYRQILGQKVEFLVSFYNNEISEKSEIFDDQFSVERPDGSNFTLKIRSTKLEDSAMYFCASKGAGGAENQPQHFGDGTRLSIL.

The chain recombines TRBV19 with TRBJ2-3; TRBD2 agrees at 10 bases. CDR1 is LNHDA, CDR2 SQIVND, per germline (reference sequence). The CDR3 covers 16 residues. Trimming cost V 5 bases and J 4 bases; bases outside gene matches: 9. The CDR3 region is CASSPGAGGPADTQYF. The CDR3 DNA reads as TGTGCCAGTAGTCCCGGAGCGGGGGGGCCGGCAGATACGCAGTATTTT.

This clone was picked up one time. CDR3 region: CSTRQGARGETQYF. The CDR3 DNA follows: TGCAGCACCCGCCAGGGGGCGCGAGGAGAGACCCAGTACTTC. The chain is built from TRBV29-1 and TRBJ2-5, with TRBD1 matching over 8 bases. V shed 8 bases and J 4 bases; nucleotides not matched to a gene: 12. The germline V gene has CDR1 SQVTM and CDR2 ANQGSEA. The CDR3 extends over 14 amino acids.

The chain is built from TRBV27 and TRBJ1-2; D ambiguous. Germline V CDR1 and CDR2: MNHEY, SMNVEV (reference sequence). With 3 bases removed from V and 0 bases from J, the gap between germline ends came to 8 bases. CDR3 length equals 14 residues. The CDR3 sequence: CASSFQASNYGYTF. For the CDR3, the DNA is TGTGCCAGCAGTTTCCAGGCTTCTAACTATGGCTACACCTTC.

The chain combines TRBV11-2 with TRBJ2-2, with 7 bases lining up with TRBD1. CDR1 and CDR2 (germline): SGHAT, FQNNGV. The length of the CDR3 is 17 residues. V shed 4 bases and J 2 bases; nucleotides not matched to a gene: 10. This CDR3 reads CASSSGQGGPNTGELFF. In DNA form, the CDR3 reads TGTGCCAGCAGCTCGGGACAAGGGGGCCCCAACACCGGGGAGCTGTTTTTT.

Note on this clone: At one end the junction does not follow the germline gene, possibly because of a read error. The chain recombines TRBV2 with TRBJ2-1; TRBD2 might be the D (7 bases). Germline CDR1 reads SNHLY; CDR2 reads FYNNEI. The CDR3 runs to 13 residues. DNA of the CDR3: TGTGCCAGCAGTGAAGCGCGAGGGGGGGCCCTGCTCTTC. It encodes CASSEARGGALLF.

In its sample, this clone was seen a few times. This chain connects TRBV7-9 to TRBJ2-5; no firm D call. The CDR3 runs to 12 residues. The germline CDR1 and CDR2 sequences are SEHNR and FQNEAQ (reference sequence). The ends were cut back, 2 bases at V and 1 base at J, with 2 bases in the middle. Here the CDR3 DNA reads TGTGCCAGCAGCTTATTCCAAGAGACCCAGTACTTC. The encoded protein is CASSLFQETQYF.

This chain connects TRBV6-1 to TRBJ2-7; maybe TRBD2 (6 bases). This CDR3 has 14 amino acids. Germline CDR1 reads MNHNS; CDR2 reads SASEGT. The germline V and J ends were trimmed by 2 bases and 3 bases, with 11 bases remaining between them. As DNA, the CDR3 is TGTGCCAGCAGTGAATTCCCGGGAGACTACGAGCAGTACGTC. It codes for CASSEFPGDYEQYV.

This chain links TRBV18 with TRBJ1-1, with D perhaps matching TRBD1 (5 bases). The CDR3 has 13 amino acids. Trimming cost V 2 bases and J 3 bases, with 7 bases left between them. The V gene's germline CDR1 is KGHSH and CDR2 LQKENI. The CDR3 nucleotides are TGTGCCAGCTCACCAGGGGGGGACACTGAAGCTTTCTTT. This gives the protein CASSPGGDTEAFF.

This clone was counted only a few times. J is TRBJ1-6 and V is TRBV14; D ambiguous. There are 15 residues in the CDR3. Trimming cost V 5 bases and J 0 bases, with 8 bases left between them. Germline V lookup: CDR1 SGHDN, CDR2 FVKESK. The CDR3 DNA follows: TGTGCCAGCAGCTACGGGAGCTCCTATAATTCACCCCTCCACTTT. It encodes CASSYGSSYNSPLHF.

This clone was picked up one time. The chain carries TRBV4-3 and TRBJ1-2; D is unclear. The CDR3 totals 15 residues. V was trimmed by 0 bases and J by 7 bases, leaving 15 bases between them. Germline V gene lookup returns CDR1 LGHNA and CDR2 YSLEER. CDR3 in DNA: TGCGCCAGCAGCCAAGAAGACTACATTACCGGTGGCTACACCTTC. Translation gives CASSQEDYITGGYTF.

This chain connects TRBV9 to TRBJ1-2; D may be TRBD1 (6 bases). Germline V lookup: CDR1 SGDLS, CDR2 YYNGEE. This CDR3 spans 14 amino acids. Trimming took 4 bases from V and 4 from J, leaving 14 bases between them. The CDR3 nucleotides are TGTGCCAGCAGCACCCAACAGGGTAGCTATGGCTACACCTTC. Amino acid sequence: CASSTQQGSYGYTF. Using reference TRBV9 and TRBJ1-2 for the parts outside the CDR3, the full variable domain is DSGVTQTPKHLITATGQRVTLRCSPRSGDLSVYWYQQSLDQGLQFLIQYYNGEERAKGNILERFSAQQFPDLHSELNLSSLELGDSALYFCASSTQQGSYGYTFGSGTRLTVV.

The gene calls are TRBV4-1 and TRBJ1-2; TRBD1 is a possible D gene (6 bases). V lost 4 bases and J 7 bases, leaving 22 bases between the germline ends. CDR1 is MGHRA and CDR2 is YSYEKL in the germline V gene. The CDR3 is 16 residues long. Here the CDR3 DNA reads TGCGCCAGCAGCCGCTCACAGGGACTTGCGATGGGTGGCTACACCTTC. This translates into CASSRSQGLAMGGYTF.

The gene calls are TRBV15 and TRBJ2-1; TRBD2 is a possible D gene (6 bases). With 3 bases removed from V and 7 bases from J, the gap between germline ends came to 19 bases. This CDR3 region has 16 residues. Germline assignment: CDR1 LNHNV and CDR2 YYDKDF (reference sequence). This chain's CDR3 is CATSREPGLFSNEQFF. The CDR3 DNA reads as TGTGCCACCAGCAGGGAACCGGGACTCTTTTCAAATGAGCAGTTCTTC.

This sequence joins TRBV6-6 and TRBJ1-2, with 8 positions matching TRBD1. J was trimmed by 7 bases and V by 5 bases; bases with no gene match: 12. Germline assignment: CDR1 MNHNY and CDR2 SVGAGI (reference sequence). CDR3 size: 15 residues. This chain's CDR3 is CASSRKASDRGGYTF. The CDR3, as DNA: TGTGCCAGCAGTAGGAAGGCGTCAGACAGGGGTGGCTACACCTTC.

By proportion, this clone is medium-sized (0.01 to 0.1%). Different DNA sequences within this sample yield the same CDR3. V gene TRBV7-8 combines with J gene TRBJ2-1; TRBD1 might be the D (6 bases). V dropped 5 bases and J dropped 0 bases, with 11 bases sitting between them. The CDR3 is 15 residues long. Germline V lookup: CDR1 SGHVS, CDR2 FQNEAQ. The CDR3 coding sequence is TGTGCCAGCAGCCTCCAGGGGAGCTCCTACAATGAGCAGTTCTTC. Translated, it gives CASSLQGSSYNEQFF.

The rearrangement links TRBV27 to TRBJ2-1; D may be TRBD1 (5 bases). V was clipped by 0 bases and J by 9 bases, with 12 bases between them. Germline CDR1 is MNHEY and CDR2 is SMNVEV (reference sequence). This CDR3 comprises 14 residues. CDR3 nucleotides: TGTGCCAGCAGTTTATCATTCCAGGGCAGTGAGCAGTTCTTC. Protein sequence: CASSLSFQGSEQFF.

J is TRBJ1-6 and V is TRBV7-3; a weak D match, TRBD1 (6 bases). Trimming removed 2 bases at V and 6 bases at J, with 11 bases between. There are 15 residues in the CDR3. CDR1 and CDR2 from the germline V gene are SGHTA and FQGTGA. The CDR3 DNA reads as TGTGCCAGCAGCTTAGAAGGGACATCTAATTCACCCCTCCACTTT. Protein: CASSLEGTSNSPLHF.

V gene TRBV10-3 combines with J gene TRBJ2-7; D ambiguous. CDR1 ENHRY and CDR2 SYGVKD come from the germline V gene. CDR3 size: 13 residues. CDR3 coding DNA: TGTGCCAGCAGTGAATTTGACACGTACGAGCAGTACGTC. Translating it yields CASSEFDTYEQYV.

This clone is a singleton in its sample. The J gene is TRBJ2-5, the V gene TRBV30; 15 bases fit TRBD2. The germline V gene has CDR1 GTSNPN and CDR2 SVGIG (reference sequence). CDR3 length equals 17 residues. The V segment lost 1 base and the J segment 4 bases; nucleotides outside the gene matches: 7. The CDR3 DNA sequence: TGTGCCTGGAGTGCAGGACTAGCGGGGGGGCTTGGAGAGACCCAGTACTTC. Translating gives CAWSAGLAGGLGETQYF.

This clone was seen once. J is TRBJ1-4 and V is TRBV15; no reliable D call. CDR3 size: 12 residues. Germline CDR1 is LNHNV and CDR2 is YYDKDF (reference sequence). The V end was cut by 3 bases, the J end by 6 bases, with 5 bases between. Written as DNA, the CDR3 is TGTGCCACCAGCAGGTCATATGAAAAACTGTTTTTT. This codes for CATSRSYEKLFF.

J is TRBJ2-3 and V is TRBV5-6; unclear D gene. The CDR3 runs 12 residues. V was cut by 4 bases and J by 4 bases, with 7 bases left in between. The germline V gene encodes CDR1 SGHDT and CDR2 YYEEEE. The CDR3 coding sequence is TGTGCCAGCAGCCTGTTAGCAGATACGCAGTATTTT. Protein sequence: CASSLLADTQYF.

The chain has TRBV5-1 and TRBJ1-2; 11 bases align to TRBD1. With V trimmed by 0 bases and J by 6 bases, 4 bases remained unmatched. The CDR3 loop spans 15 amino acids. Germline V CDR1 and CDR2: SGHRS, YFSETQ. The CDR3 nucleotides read TGCGCCAGCAGCTTGGTGGACAGGGGGCCGAATGGCTACACCTTC. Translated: CASSLVDRGPNGYTF.

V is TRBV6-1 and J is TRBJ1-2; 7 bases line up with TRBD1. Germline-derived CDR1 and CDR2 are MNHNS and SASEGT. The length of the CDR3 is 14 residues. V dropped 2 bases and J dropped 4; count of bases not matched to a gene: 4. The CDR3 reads CASSETTGSYGYTF. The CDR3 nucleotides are TGTGCCAGCAGTGAAACGACAGGGAGCTATGGCTACACCTTC.

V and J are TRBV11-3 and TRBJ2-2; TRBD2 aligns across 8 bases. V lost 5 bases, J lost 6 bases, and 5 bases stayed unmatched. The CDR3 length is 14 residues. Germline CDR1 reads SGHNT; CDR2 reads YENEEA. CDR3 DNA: TGTGCCAGCAGCGGGTGGACTAGCTCCGGGGAGCTGTTTTTT. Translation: CASSGWTSSGELFF. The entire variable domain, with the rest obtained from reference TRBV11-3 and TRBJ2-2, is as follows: EAGVVQSPRYKIIEKKQPVAFWCNPISGHNTLYWYLQNLGQGPELLIRYENEEAVDDSQLPKDRFSAERLKGVDSTLKIQPAELGDSAVYLCASSGWTSSGELFFGEGSRLTVL.

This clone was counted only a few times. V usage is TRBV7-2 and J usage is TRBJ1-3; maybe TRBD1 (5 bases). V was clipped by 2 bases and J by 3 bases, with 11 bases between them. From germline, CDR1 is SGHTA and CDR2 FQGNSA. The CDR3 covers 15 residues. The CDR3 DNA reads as TGTGCCAGCAGCTTATACGGGGGTGGTGGAAACACCATATATTTT. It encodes CASSLYGGGGNTIYF.

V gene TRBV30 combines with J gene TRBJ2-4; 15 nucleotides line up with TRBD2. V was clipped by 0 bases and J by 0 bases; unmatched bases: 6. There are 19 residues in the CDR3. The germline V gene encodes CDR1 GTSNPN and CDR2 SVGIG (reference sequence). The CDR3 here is CAWSVGLAGGELAKNIQYF. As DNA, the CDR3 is TGTGCCTGGAGTGTGGGACTAGCGGGGGGAGAGTTAGCCAAAAACATTCAGTACTTC.

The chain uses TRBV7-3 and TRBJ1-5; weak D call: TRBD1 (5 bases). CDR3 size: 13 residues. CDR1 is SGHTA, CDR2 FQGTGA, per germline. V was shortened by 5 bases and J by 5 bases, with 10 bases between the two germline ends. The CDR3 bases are TGTGCCAGCAGCCCGTCGGGGGATCAGCCCCAGCATTTT. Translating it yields CASSPSGDQPQHF.

CDR3 DNA: TGTGCCAGCAGCCTCCGGACAGGCGAGGGCTACACCTTC. The encoded protein is CASSLRTGEGYTF. This chain uses TRBV7-3 with TRBJ1-2, with 7 bases matching TRBD1. Germline lookup yields CDR1 SGHTA and CDR2 FQGTGA. Trimming at V came to 5 bases and at J to 8 bases, leaving 8 bases not matched to a gene. This CDR3 comprises 13 residues.

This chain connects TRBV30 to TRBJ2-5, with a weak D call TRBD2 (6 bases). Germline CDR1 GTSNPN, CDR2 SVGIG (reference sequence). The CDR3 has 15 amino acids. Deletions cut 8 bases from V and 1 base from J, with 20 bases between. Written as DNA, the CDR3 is TGTGCCCCCCGTTCTTTGGCGGGGACCCAAGAGACCCAGTACTTC. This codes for CAPRSLAGTQETQYF.

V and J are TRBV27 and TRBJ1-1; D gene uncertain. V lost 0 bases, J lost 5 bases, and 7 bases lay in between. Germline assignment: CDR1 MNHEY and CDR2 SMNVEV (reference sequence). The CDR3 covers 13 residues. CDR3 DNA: TGTGCCAGCAGTTTATCGGGTGATACTGAAGCTTTCTTT. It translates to CASSLSGDTEAFF.